The rows below give T cell receptor beta chains drawn from one sample of a study of OX40 agonist ivuxolimab in advanced cancers. The table came from immunoSEQ multiplex PCR; TCRdb's copy has only in-frame clones and leaves some out. The sample yields under 20,000 clones, approximately 80% seen once. Source: CD4+ or CD8+ T cells sorted from blood, taken in a trial of the OX40 agonist ivuxolimab. The source of these receptors is an adult with an advanced solid tumor such as melanoma, head and neck, liver or kidney cancer. CDR3s include the opening cysteine and the closing phenylalanine or tryptophan. D genes are given only for firm matches. The listing skips clone size in some rows; elsewhere it reads once, few, many or a size class.

TGTGCCAGCAGTGACAGGGAGGTCAGGCCCCAGCATTTT CASSDREVRPQHF few TRBJ1-5 TRBV6-1 -
TGTGCCAGCAGCTCCCCCGTGGGGGCGGGCCCCGTTTACGAGCAGTACTTC CASSSPVGAGPVYEQYF - TRBJ2-7 TRBV5-6 -
TGCGCCAGCAGCCAGGACGGAGACGGGGAGCTGTTTTTT CASSQDGDGELFF - TRBJ2-2 TRBV4-3 -
TGTGCCAGCCATGAGGGTTTGAGCTCCTACAATGAGCAGTTCTTC CASHEGLSSYNEQFF - TRBJ2-1 TRBV27 -
TGTGCCAGCAGTCCTAGCGGGGGGGCCCAAGTGGCCCAGTACTTC CASSPSGGAQVAQYF once TRBJ2-5 TRBV6-5 TRBD2
TGTGCCAGCAGCGTAGCTACAGGAGAGCTGTTTTTT CASSVATGELFF - TRBJ2-2 TRBV9 -
TGTGCCAGCAGCCCGACAGGGGGCTACGAGGAGCAGTACTTC CASSPTGGYEEQYF - TRBJ2-7 TRBV11-2 TRBD1
TGTGCCAGCAGCTTAAGCGCAGGGACAGCGAACACTGAAGCTTTCTTT CASSLSAGTANTEAFF - TRBJ1-1 TRBV7-9 TRBD1
TGTGCCAGTAAGGCGATGACAGAGGAAGCTTTCTTT CASKAMTEEAFF - TRBJ1-1 TRBV19 -
TGTGCCAGCAGCTTTTACGTAAACACTGAAGCTTTCTTT CASSFYVNTEAFF - TRBJ1-1 TRBV5-4 -
TGTGCCAGCGAGGACCGGGACATCTACGAGCAGTACTTC CASEDRDIYEQYF - TRBJ2-7 TRBV6-6 -
TGTGCCAGCCCTTCCTACGAGCAGTACTTC CASPSYEQYF few TRBJ2-7 TRBV2 -
TGTGCCAGTAGTATAGCAGCGGGAATTATTTACGAGCAGTACTTC CASSIAAGIIYEQYF - TRBJ2-7 TRBV19 TRBD2
TGTGCCAGCAGCCTCACAGGACTTAATGAAAAACTGTTTTTT CASSLTGLNEKLFF - TRBJ1-4 TRBV5-5 -
TGTGCCAGCTCCTCTTTTGCGGGGGAGATAGAGACCCAGTACTTC CASSSFAGEIETQYF - TRBJ2-5 TRBV7-2 TRBD2
TGCGCCAGCAGCTCAGGTTCTCCCTCTGGAAACACCATATATTTT CASSSGSPSGNTIYF - TRBJ1-3 TRBV4-1 -
TGCGCCAGCAGCCATCCTCCTTCCGGCGGGGAAGAGACCCAGTACTTC CASSHPPSGGEETQYF - TRBJ2-5 TRBV4-1 -
TGCGCCAGCAGCTTGGCCGGGGACGATAATACGCAGTATTTT CASSLAGDDNTQYF - TRBJ2-3 TRBV5-1 -
TGCGCCAGCAGCTTGGTGAGTGTCACGGCCCATGAGCAGTTCTTC CASSLVSVTAHEQFF once TRBJ2-1 TRBV5-1 -
TGTGCCAGCAGTGCCGGGACTAGCGTCAACAATGAGCAGTTCTTC CASSAGTSVNNEQFF - TRBJ2-1 TRBV9 TRBD2
TGTGCCAGCAGCGTACAGACATACATGAACACTGAAGCTTTCTTT CASSVQTYMNTEAFF once TRBJ1-1 TRBV9 -
TGTGCCAGCAGTTTGACGGGCCCCCTCGAGCAGTACTTC CASSLTGPLEQYF - TRBJ2-7 TRBV28 -
TGCGCCACCTCTACTACAGGACGAAAGACCCAGTACTTC CATSTTGRKTQYF few TRBJ2-5 TRBV10-1 -
TGTGCCAGCAGTTACGCGTCAACTGGGGCCAACGTCCTGACTTTC CASSYASTGANVLTF - TRBJ2-6 TRBV6-5 -
TGTGCCAGCAGCTTATCTCCCAGAAACGAGCAGTACTTC CASSLSPRNEQYF - TRBJ2-7 TRBV7-6 -
TGTGCTAGTGGTTTGGTACCCGGGGAGCTGTTTTTT CASGLVPGELFF - TRBJ2-2 TRBV12-5 -
TGTGCCAGCAGTTCCGGGACACGGAGGGATTATGAGACCCAGTACTTC CASSSGTRRDYETQYF - TRBJ2-5 TRBV6-4 -